This T cell receptor (beta chain) was profiled in a study of T cell repertoires in cytomegalovirus infection. Study-wide context: CMV epitopes used comprised recently identified HLA-C-restricted ones and well-studied HLA-B-restricted ones. Public signatures in TCR beta pointed to CMV infection and matching HLA type.

In this sample, this clonotype turned up a few times. The antigen remains undetermined. TCRdb ran MiXCR on the reads and lists one entry per CDR3 protein. Here the sample spans some 920,000 distinct CDR3 sequences, under 40% being singletons. The CDR3 consists of 15 residues. CDR1 is SGHVS, CDR2 FQNEAQ, per germline. Deletions cut 7 bases from V and 3 bases from J, with 18 bases between. The chain uses TRBV7-8 and TRBJ1-1, with a possible D match to TRBD1 (6 bases). Here the sequenced sample was cultured CD8+ T cells from PBMCs, taken from culture after CMV antigen stimulation. The clonotype comes from a human donor in good health (CMV status not recorded). Some clones in this sample may be carry-over from other donors' samples. The CDR3 DNA is TGTGCCAGCACCACGGGGGTGGGGGGCCACACTGAAGCTTTCTTT. Protein sequence: CASTTGVGGHTEAFF.